This TCR beta chain comes out of a study of control samples from healthy donors and cancer patients (dated by TCRdb to 2020 to 2021). Points on this clone: Its specific antigen is unknown. No qualities accompany the bases; no much larger clone lies one base away.

Libraries were built with the immunoSEQ multiplex PCR assay. In its TCRdb copy, this immuneACCESS table keeps in-frame sequences only and misses some clones. Where compared with another copy, unresolved V genes explain less than half of these, and the others have no known cause. Within this sample are approximately 100,000 clones, with over 65% of them counted one time only. Together, the top ten hold more than 2% of the sample. The CDR3 contains 12 residues, cysteine and phenylalanine counted. The entry retains the CDR3 DNA only, 36 bases that are in frame from base 1. CDR1 and CDR2 (MNHEY, SMNVEV) derive from the germline V gene (reference sequence). The trim is 9 bases for V and 0 bases for J, with a gap of 9 bases between the germline ends.

Recombination linked TRBV27 to TRBJ2-7; the D gene cannot be named for sure. Sequences were obtained from blood. The clonotype was recovered from a woman aged 40-49 years in good health. The CDR3 sequence is CASTSNSYEQYF. The bases read TGTGCCAGTACGTCAAACTCCTACGAGCAGTACTTC.